The 27 T cell receptor beta chains in this list originate from one sample, sequenced in a study of T cells after yellow fever vaccination. TCRdb itself ran the 5' RACE reads through MiXCR, one entry per CDR3 protein. The sample has under 550,000 distinct CDR3 sequences; around a fifth are singletons. This specimen consisted of PBMCs, obtained more than 20 days after the first yellow fever vaccination. These receptors all come from a man aged 18 to 30 who received the YFV17D yellow fever vaccine.

This clonotype was picked up a small number of times. V usage is TRBV3-1 and J usage is TRBJ2-5; 8 positions agree with TRBD1. CDR1 and CDR2 (germline): LGHDT, YNNKEL (reference sequence). The CDR3 contains 16 residues. V lost 1 base and J lost 4; bases outside the gene matches: 8. The CDR3 reads CASSQVSGGISETQYF. For the CDR3, the DNA is TGTGCCAGCAGCCAAGTGTCAGGGGGCATATCAGAGACCCAGTACTTC.

This clonotype was counted between two and nine times. This chain joins TRBV24-1 and TRBJ2-2; 9 bases fit TRBD1. The CDR3 is 15 amino acids. CDR1 is KGHDR and CDR2 is SFDVKD in the germline V gene. V shed 4 bases and J 7 bases; nucleotides not matched to a gene: 6. CDR3 coding DNA: TGTGCCACCAGTGACCCCGGACAGGGGATCGGGGAGCTGTTTTTT. Amino acid sequence: CATSDPGQGIGELFF.

The J gene is TRBJ2-6, the V gene TRBV7-8; TRBD1 might be the D (5 bases). The ends were cut back, 1 base at V and 4 bases at J, with 11 bases in the middle. The CDR3 is 16 amino acids. CDR1 and CDR2 (germline): SGHVS, FQNEAQ. The CDR3 protein is CASSLEGVTGANVLTF. The CDR3 DNA is TGTGCCAGCAGCTTAGAAGGGGTAACGGGGGCCAACGTCCTGACTTTC.

This sequence joins TRBV7-9 and TRBJ1-1; D gene uncertain. Germline CDR1 reads SEHNR; CDR2 reads FQNEAQ (reference sequence). The germline V and J ends were trimmed by 5 bases and 0 bases, with 10 bases remaining between them. There are 14 residues in the CDR3. The DNA of the CDR3 is TGTGCCAGCAGCCAACAGCCACTGAACACTGAAGCTTTCTTT. Its translation is CASSQQPLNTEAFF.

This clonotype was seen repeatedly, ten times or more. This chain joins TRBV18 and TRBJ1-4; D is unresolved. This CDR3 is 13 amino acids long. The germline V gene has CDR1 KGHSH and CDR2 LQKENI. Trimming stripped 2 bases from V and 4 bases from J, with 5 bases between. The CDR3 nucleotides read TGTGCCAGCTCACCAAACAGTAATGAAAAACTGTTTTTT. As protein: CASSPNSNEKLFF.

This chain joins TRBV5-1 and TRBJ2-3; D gene unclear. V lost 6 bases to trimming and J lost 4 bases, with 12 bases between them. The CDR3 runs 13 residues. Germline loops: CDR1 SGHRS, CDR2 YFSETQ. CDR3 bases: TGCGCCAGCAAGTCGGCTCCGTCAGATACGCAGTATTTT. Residues: CASKSAPSDTQYF.

The CDR3: CASSSGLARNNEQFF. The CDR3 DNA follows: TGTGCCAGCAGCTCCGGACTAGCGAGAAACAATGAGCAGTTCTTC. The rearrangement joins TRBV5-4 to TRBJ2-1, with 9 nucleotides matching TRBD2. CDR1 is SGHNT and CDR2 is YYREEE in the germline V gene (reference sequence). The CDR3 contains 15 residues. After removal of 3 bases from V and 5 bases from J, the junction contained 6 bases not matched to a gene.

The rearrangement links TRBV29-1 to TRBJ2-1, with 10 bases fitting TRBD2. The germline CDR1 and CDR2 sequences are SQVTM and ANQGSEA. The CDR3 contains 15 residues. J lost 7 bases, V lost 6 bases, and 12 bases had no gene match. The DNA of the CDR3 is TGCAGCGTGCGTCCGGGACTAGCGTGGGGGAATGAGCAGTTCTTC. Translated: CSVRPGLAWGNEQFF.

The chain has TRBV5-6 and TRBJ1-2; D possibly corresponds to TRBD1 (6 bases). V shed 5 bases and J shed 2 bases, with 10 bases lying between them. This CDR3 has 13 amino acids. CDR1 is SGHDT and CDR2 is YYEEEE in the germline V gene. The CDR3 region has the DNA TGTGCCAGCAGGGAGGGACACAACTATGGCTACACCTTC. Protein sequence: CASREGHNYGYTF.

The V call is TRBV5-1, the J call TRBJ2-5, with 7 bases aligning to TRBD2. V lost 3 bases, J lost 2 bases, and 4 bases stayed unmatched. The CDR3 runs 14 residues. Germline V gives CDR1 SGHRS, CDR2 YFSETQ. The CDR3 loop is CASSWGLLQETQYF. The CDR3 DNA sequence: TGCGCCAGCAGCTGGGGACTACTACAAGAGACCCAGTACTTC. Filled out from reference TRBV5-1 and TRBJ2-5, the complete variable domain reads KAGVTQTPRYLIKTRGQQVTLSCSPISGHRSVSWYQQTPGQGLQFLFEYFSETQRNKGNFPGRFSGRQFSNSRSEMNVSTLELGDSALYLCASSWGLLQETQYFGPGTRLLVL.

This clonotype was found a few times. The chain employs TRBV5-1 and TRBJ1-1; maybe TRBD1 (5 bases). This CDR3 is 14 amino acids long. V dropped 0 bases and J dropped 4 bases, with 10 bases sitting between them. Germline V gene lookup returns CDR1 SGHRS and CDR2 YFSETQ. Written as DNA, the CDR3 is TGCGCCAGCAGCTTGGGTGTTGGGGGCACTGAAGCTTTCTTT. The encoded protein is CASSLGVGGTEAFF. Variable domain in full (rest from reference TRBV5-1 and TRBJ1-1): KAGVTQTPRYLIKTRGQQVTLSCSPISGHRSVSWYQQTPGQGLQFLFEYFSETQRNKGNFPGRFSGRQFSNSRSEMNVSTLELGDSALYLCASSLGVGGTEAFFGQGTRLTVV.

This chain uses TRBV29-1 with TRBJ2-1; 7 bases are a match to TRBD2. Unmatched junction bases numbered 7, after V lost 6 bases and J lost 8 bases. The germline gives CDR1 SQVTM, CDR2 ANQGSEA. The CDR3 sequence is 12 residues long. The CDR3 DNA reads as TGCAGCGTCGTACCTGGGGGGGATGAGCAGTTCTTC. This gives the protein CSVVPGGDEQFF.

This clonotype was picked up many times. V gene TRBV2 combines with J gene TRBJ2-4, with D possibly TRBD2 on 6 matching bases. The CDR3 totals 16 residues. Deletions cut 7 bases from V and 0 bases from J, with 16 bases between. From germline, CDR1 is SNHLY and CDR2 FYNNEI. This chain's CDR3 is CASTRDFSGAKNIQYF. In DNA form, the CDR3 reads TGTGCCAGCACCCGGGACTTCTCGGGAGCCAAAAACATTCAGTACTTC.

With regard to this clonotype: A junction end diverges from the germline sequence, so it may reflect a read error. CDR3 DNA sequence: TGCGGTGCTAAAGACACCCGAACCTACGAGCAGTACTTC. This encodes CGAKDTRTYEQYF. This chain uses TRBV20-1 with TRBJ2-7, with D hard to call. This CDR3 spans 13 amino acids. The germline CDR1 and CDR2 sequences are DFQATT and SNEGSKA (reference sequence).

The chain joins TRBV7-9 to TRBJ1-1, with 7 bases lining up with TRBD1. Trimming removed 5 bases from V and 4 bases from J; junction bases left unmatched: 7. Looked up from germline, CDR1 is SEHNR and CDR2 is FQNEAQ (reference sequence). The CDR3 spans 14 residues. The CDR3 protein is CASSPGQSSTEAFF. The CDR3, as DNA: TGTGCCAGCAGCCCGGGACAGAGCAGCACTGAAGCTTTCTTT.

The chain carries TRBV6-2 or TRBV6-3 and TRBJ1-1; possibly TRBD1 for D (5 bases). This CDR3 spans 13 amino acids. Germline V gene lookup returns CDR1 MNHEY and CDR2 SVGEGT. The V end lost 0 bases, the J end lost 5 bases, and 7 bases lay between the germline ends. The CDR3 nucleotides read TGTGCCAGCAGTTACTCGGAGGGGACTGAAGCTTTCTTT. Its protein product is CASSYSEGTEAFF.

This clonotype turned up a few times. The CDR3 spells CASSLINPHGWVGSWGYTF. CDR3 DNA sequence: TGTGCCAGCAGCTTGATTAACCCGCATGGGTGGGTGGGATCGTGGGGCTACACCTTC. J is TRBJ1-2 and V is TRBV11-2; D gene ambiguous. Germline V gene sequence: CDR1 SGHAT, CDR2 FQNNGV. The CDR3 runs 19 residues. V was cut by 3 bases and J by 8 bases, with 31 bases left in between.

This clonotype was observed a handful of times. The chain uses TRBV5-1 and TRBJ1-2; 7 bases match TRBD1. V lost 0 bases, J lost 4 bases, and 9 bases stayed unmatched. Germline V gene data show CDR1 as SGHRS and CDR2 as YFSETQ. The CDR3 has 16 residues. This chain's CDR3 is CASSLAGQGESYGYTF. The CDR3 DNA sequence: TGCGCCAGCAGCTTGGCCGGGCAGGGGGAGAGCTATGGCTACACCTTC. Together with reference TRBV5-1 and TRBJ1-2, the CDR3 gives the full variable domain: KAGVTQTPRYLIKTRGQQVTLSCSPISGHRSVSWYQQTPGQGLQFLFEYFSETQRNKGNFPGRFSGRQFSNSRSEMNVSTLELGDSALYLCASSLAGQGESYGYTFGSGTRLTVV.

This clonotype has more than one count but fewer than ten. V and J are TRBV6-2 or TRBV6-3 and TRBJ1-1; D is undetermined. Germline CDR1 reads MNHEY; CDR2 reads SVGEGT. The CDR3 is made up of 16 amino acids. The V gene lost 5 bases and the J gene lost 0 bases, with 16 bases spanning the gap. The CDR3 loop is CASSVNMGQLNTEAFF. CDR3 bases: TGTGCCAGCAGTGTAAACATGGGCCAGCTGAACACTGAAGCTTTCTTT.

This chain uses TRBV18 with TRBJ2-4; tentatively, D is TRBD1 (5 bases). V lost 8 bases and J lost 3, with 11 bases in between. The CDR3 runs 13 residues. Germline CDR1 and CDR2: KGHSH and LQKENI. The CDR3 DNA follows: TGTGCCAGCGGAAAGACAGACAAAAACATTCAGTACTTC. Protein product: CASGKTDKNIQYF.

The gene calls are TRBV9 and TRBJ1-2; D perhaps matches TRBD1 (6 bases). This CDR3 has 14 amino acids. Per germline, CDR1 SGDLS and CDR2 YYNGEE. Between the trimmed V and J ends, which lost 3 bases and 2 bases, there was a span of 11 bases. The CDR3 DNA reads TGTGCCAGCAGCGCCTCGGGGGGCAACTATGGCTACACCTTC. Its protein is CASSASGGNYGYTF.

The V call is TRBV7-9, the J call TRBJ2-3; D possibly matches TRBD1 or TRBD2 (5 bases each). CDR3 length: 17 amino acids. Germline CDR1 SEHNR, CDR2 FQNEAQ (reference sequence). Trimming shortened V by 4 bases and J by 0 bases, and 17 bases separated the two germline ends. The CDR3 spells CASSSSRGSASTDTQYF. Here the CDR3 DNA reads TGTGCCAGCAGCTCCTCTCGGGGCAGCGCTAGCACAGATACGCAGTATTTT.

The chain joins TRBV5-1 to TRBJ2-7, with 7 bases matching TRBD2. CDR1 and CDR2 from the germline V gene are SGHRS and YFSETQ. The CDR3 is 19 amino acids. The DNA of the CDR3 is TGCACCAGCAGCTTGGGGGGGGTCGGGATCAGCAGCAATCGGTACGAGCAGTACGTC. This sequence encodes CTSSLGGVGISSNRYEQYV.

The chain links TRBV20-1 to TRBJ2-1, with 13 nucleotides matching TRBD2. Germline CDR1 DFQATT, CDR2 SNEGSKA (reference sequence). This CDR3 has 18 residues. The junction had 7 bases not matched to a gene; V was cut back by 1 base and J by 1 base. The CDR3 nucleotides read TGCAGTGCTAGAGCGACTAGCGGGGGGCCTCTTTCCTACAATGAGCAGTTCTTC. Translation: CSARATSGGPLSYNEQFF.

This clonotype was seen only a few times. The gene calls are TRBV7-9 and TRBJ2-5, with 9 positions matching TRBD1. Germline V gene data show CDR1 as SEHNR and CDR2 as FQNEAQ (reference sequence). This CDR3 is built from 15 residues. Trimming removed 4 bases from V and 5 bases from J; junction bases left unmatched: 8. The CDR3 is CASSSITGGRETQYF. The CDR3 DNA sequence: TGTGCCAGCAGCTCGATTACAGGGGGCCGGGAGACCCAGTACTTC.

In this sample, this clonotype turned up many times. The chain joins TRBV11-1 to TRBJ2-5, with a weak D call TRBD1 (5 bases). V lost 3 bases, J lost 5 bases, and 25 bases lay in between. Germline CDR1 SGHAT, CDR2 FQDESV (reference sequence). The CDR3 loop spans 18 amino acids. CDR3 protein: CASSFFPPGIRKEETQYF. Written as DNA, the CDR3 is TGTGCCAGCAGCTTTTTCCCCCCAGGGATCCGAAAAGAGGAGACCCAGTACTTC.

The rearrangement links TRBV6-1 to TRBJ2-7; 13 nucleotides align to TRBD2. CDR3 length: 12 residues. Germline-derived CDR1 and CDR2 are MNHNS and SASEGT. V lost 5 bases to trimming and J lost 9 bases; unmatched junction nucleotides: 1. The CDR3 DNA follows: TGTGCCAGCAGTACTAGCGGGGGGGTGCAGTACTTC. Its translation is CASSTSGGVQYF.